The 18 T cell receptor beta chains listed next were all sequenced from one sample in a study of blood T cells in healthy people across ages. Primed by a sample-barcoded 5' primer and a J-beta primer mix, a second PCR proceeded for about 6 to 11 cycles. Each CDR3 protein gets one entry after TCRdb re-called the 5' RACE reads with MiXCR. The table shows about 1,500,000 distinct CDR3 sequences, with approximately 30% occurring only once. The specimen sequenced was blood. These TCRs come from a woman aged 25 to 39 in good health.

V gene TRBV20-1 combines with J gene TRBJ2-5; D is perhaps TRBD1 or TRBD2 (5 bases each). CDR1 is DFQATT, CDR2 SNEGSKA, per germline (reference sequence). With 3 bases removed from V and 5 bases from J, the gap between germline ends came to 13 bases. The CDR3 sequence is 13 residues long. CDR3 in amino acids: CSARGRGRETQYF. CDR3 bases: TGCAGTGCTAGGGGCCGGGGACGGGAGACCCAGTACTTC.

The rearrangement joins TRBV20-1 to TRBJ2-2, with D possibly TRBD1 on 6 matching bases. The V end lost 6 bases, the J end lost 4 bases, and 15 bases lay between the germline ends. This CDR3 comprises 14 residues. Germline assignment: CDR1 DFQATT and CDR2 SNEGSKA (reference sequence). The CDR3 sequence is CSAMTGTTTGELFF. CDR3 coding DNA: TGCAGTGCCATGACCGGGACAACCACCGGGGAGCTGTTTTTT.

The rearrangement uses TRBV12-3 or TRBV12-4 and TRBJ1-5; D gene ambiguous. This CDR3 region has 13 residues. Trimming stripped 1 base from V and 11 bases from J, with 12 bases between. In DNA, the CDR3 is TGTGCCAGCAGTTTAGACCCCATGGGATCCCAGCATTTT. Protein: CASSLDPMGSQHF.

The chain links TRBV9 to TRBJ1-2; 9 bases align to TRBD1. CDR1 SGDLS and CDR2 YYNGEE come from the germline V gene. This CDR3 is 16 amino acids long. V shed 1 base, J shed 4 bases, and the junction held 8 bases outside the gene matches. The chain's CDR3 is CASSVLETGGGYGYTF. The CDR3 DNA follows: TGTGCCAGCAGCGTACTCGAAACAGGGGGCGGCTATGGCTACACCTTC. Full variable domain (remainder filled in from reference TRBV9 and TRBJ1-2): DSGVTQTPKHLITATGQRVTLRCSPRSGDLSVYWYQQSLDQGLQFLIQYYNGEERAKGNILERFSAQQFPDLHSELNLSSLELGDSALYFCASSVLETGGGYGYTFGSGTRLTVV.

Details on this clonotype: Germline and junction disagree at one end, which may indicate a read error. The genes are TRBV4-3 and TRBJ1-5; no clear D gene. The CDR3 covers 15 residues. CDR1 is LGHNA and CDR2 is YSLEER in the germline V gene. The CDR3 region is CASSQDRTSNRPQHF. CDR3 DNA: TGCGCCAGCAGCCAAGACAGGACGAGCAATCGGCCCCAGCATTTT.

This clonotype was detected a few times. The chain combines TRBV7-2 with TRBJ1-1, with D hard to call. Trimming took 3 bases from V and 11 from J, leaving 13 bases between them. The CDR3 is 12 amino acids. Looked up from germline, CDR1 is SGHTA and CDR2 is FQGNSA. The CDR3 loop reads CASSLSPPAAFF. CDR3 sequence (DNA): TGTGCCAGCAGCTTGTCTCCTCCGGCGGCTTTCTTT. Filled out from reference TRBV7-2 and TRBJ1-1, the complete variable domain reads GAGVSQSPSNKVTEKGKDVELRCDPISGHTALYWYRQSLGQGLEFLIYFQGNSAPDKSGLPSDRFSAERTGGSVSTLTIQRTQQEDSAVYLCASSLSPPAAFFGQGTRLTVV.

This clonotype was detected only once. The chain employs TRBV3-1 and TRBJ2-1; 12 positions match TRBD1. Trimming took 4 bases from V and 15 from J; bases not matched to a gene: 10. The CDR3 sequence is 14 residues long. The germline V gene has CDR1 LGHDT and CDR2 YNNKEL (reference sequence). The CDR3: CASSRSGQGASRFF. In nucleotides, the CDR3 is TGTGCCAGCAGCCGTTCGGGACAGGGGGCTTCTCGGTTCTTC.

Many counts were recorded for this clonotype. The gene calls are TRBV6-5 and TRBJ1-2; D gene uncertain. CDR3 length equals 12 residues. The germline CDR1 and CDR2 sequences are MNHEY and SVGAGI. V dropped 4 bases and J dropped 8 bases, with 11 bases sitting between them. The CDR3 DNA is TGTGCCAGCAGTTTCAGTGGGTGGGGCTACACCTTC. This sequence encodes CASSFSGWGYTF.

This clonotype came up many times. Written as DNA, the CDR3 is TGTGCCAGCAGTTTAGTATTAGGCGAGCAGTACTTC. This sequence encodes CASSLVLGEQYF. The chain carries TRBV12-3 or TRBV12-4 and TRBJ2-7, with D uncertain. Trimming shortened V by 1 base and J by 6 bases, and 7 bases separated the two germline ends. The CDR3 is made up of 12 amino acids.

The rearrangement uses TRBV15 and TRBJ1-6; D is possibly TRBD1 (5 bases). The ends were cut back, 0 bases at V and 7 bases at J, with 13 bases in the middle. The V gene's germline CDR1 is LNHNV and CDR2 YYDKDF (reference sequence). This CDR3 comprises 16 residues. The CDR3 reads CATSRDGAGRNSPLHF. Here the CDR3 DNA reads TGTGCCACCAGCAGAGATGGGGCAGGGCGGAATTCACCCCTCCACTTT.

The chain is built from TRBV4-3 and TRBJ1-1, with a possible D match to TRBD1 (5 bases). From germline, CDR1 is LGHNA and CDR2 YSLEER. The CDR3 spans 14 residues. The V and J ends lost 5 bases and 1 base respectively, with 11 bases between them. The CDR3 nucleotides read TGCGCCAGCAGCGCGGGACTGCCGAACACTGAAGCTTTCTTT. Translating gives CASSAGLPNTEAFF.

This clonotype was counted between two and nine times. The V and J genes are TRBV2 and TRBJ2-7; 9 nucleotides line up with TRBD1. Trimming at V came to 2 bases and at J to 4 bases, leaving 12 bases not matched to a gene. Germline V gives CDR1 SNHLY, CDR2 FYNNEI. The length of the CDR3 is 17 residues. CDR3 amino acids: CASSERGGRTGAYEQYF. CDR3 coding DNA: TGTGCCAGCAGTGAAAGGGGAGGTAGGACAGGGGCTTACGAGCAGTACTTC. Variable domain in full (rest from reference TRBV2 and TRBJ2-7): EPEVTQTPSHQVTQMGQEVILRCVPISNHLYFYWYRQILGQKVEFLVSFYNNEISEKSEIFDDQFSVERPDGSNFTLKIRSTKLEDSAMYFCASSERGGRTGAYEQYFGPGTRLTVT.

This clonotype was picked up many times. The chain employs TRBV20-1 and TRBJ2-1; D is uncertain. V lost 4 bases and J lost 8, with 6 bases in between. In germline, CDR1 is DFQATT, CDR2 SNEGSKA (reference sequence). This CDR3 has 10 amino acids. As DNA, the CDR3 is TGCAGTGCTAAGCAGGATGAGCAGTTCTTC. Amino acid sequence: CSAKQDEQFF.

Ten or more counts support this clonotype. The chain couples TRBV5-1 to TRBJ1-2; no clear D. Germline CDR1 reads SGHRS; CDR2 reads YFSETQ. Trimming stripped 0 bases from V and 1 base from J, with 4 bases between. The CDR3 length is 13 residues. The DNA for the CDR3 is TGCGCCAGCAGCTTGGCTGTTAACTATGGCTACACCTTC. Its protein product is CASSLAVNYGYTF.

The chain combines TRBV5-1 with TRBJ2-2, with D hard to call. Trimming left V 4 bases short and J 4 bases short, with 11 bases between. This CDR3 has 14 amino acids. CDR1 is SGHRS, CDR2 YFSETQ, per germline. The CDR3 DNA reads as TGCGCCAGCAGCATCGGCTCGAGCACCGGGGAGCTGTTTTTT. Encoded protein: CASSIGSSTGELFF.

This clonotype occurred a few times. V is TRBV20-1 and J is TRBJ2-3; perhaps TRBD2 as D (5 bases). Germline CDR1 and CDR2: DFQATT and SNEGSKA (reference sequence). There are 13 residues in the CDR3. The V end was cut by 3 bases, the J end by 5 bases, with 12 bases between. CDR3 region: CSARAGIRDTQYF. CDR3 DNA sequence: TGCAGTGCTAGGGCCGGGATTCGAGATACGCAGTATTTT.

The V and J genes are TRBV5-1 and TRBJ2-7, with D possibly matching TRBD2 (5 bases). The CDR3 has 14 amino acids. Looked up from germline, CDR1 is SGHRS and CDR2 is YFSETQ. Trimming took 4 bases from V and 3 from J, leaving 14 bases between them. The CDR3 DNA follows: TGCGCCAGCAGCCCGGACGGGGATCACTACGAGCAGTACTTC. This translates into CASSPDGDHYEQYF.

This clonotype was counted between two and nine times. The chain links TRBV12-3 or TRBV12-4 to TRBJ2-1, with 11 bases fitting TRBD2. Trimming took 6 bases from V and 4 from J; bases not matched to a gene: 5. This CDR3 comprises 15 residues. This CDR3 reads CASSLSGGEYNEQFF. The CDR3 bases are TGTGCCAGCAGCCTTAGCGGGGGGGAGTACAATGAGCAGTTCTTC.